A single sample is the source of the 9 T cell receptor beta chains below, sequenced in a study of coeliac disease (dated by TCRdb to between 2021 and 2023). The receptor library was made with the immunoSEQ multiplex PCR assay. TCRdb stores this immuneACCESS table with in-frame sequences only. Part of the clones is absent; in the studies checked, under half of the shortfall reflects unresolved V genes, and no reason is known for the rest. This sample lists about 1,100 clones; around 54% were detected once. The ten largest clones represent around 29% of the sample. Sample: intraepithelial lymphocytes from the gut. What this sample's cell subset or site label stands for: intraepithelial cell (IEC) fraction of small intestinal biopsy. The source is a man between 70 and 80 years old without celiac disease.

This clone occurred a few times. Here the CDR3 reads CASSSPVGATQYF. CDR3 sequence (DNA): TGTGCCAGCAGCTCCCCGGTGGGGGCTACGCAGTATTTT. The V and J genes are TRBV11-2 and TRBJ2-3, with D possibly TRBD1 on 6 matching bases. Trimming shortened V by 4 bases and J by 8 bases, and 13 bases separated the two germline ends. This CDR3 region has 13 residues. Germline CDR1 is SGHAT and CDR2 is FQNNGV. Together with reference TRBV11-2 and TRBJ2-3, the CDR3 gives the full variable domain: EAGVAQSPRYKIIEKRQSVAFWCNPISGHATLYWYQQILGQGPKLLIQFQNNGVVDDSQLPKDRFSAERLKGVDSTLKIQPAKLEDSAVYLCASSSPVGATQYFGPGTRLTVL.

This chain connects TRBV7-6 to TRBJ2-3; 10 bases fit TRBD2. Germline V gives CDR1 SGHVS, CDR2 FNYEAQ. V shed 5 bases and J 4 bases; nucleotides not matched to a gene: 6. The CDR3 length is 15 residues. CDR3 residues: CASSPWTSGADTQYF. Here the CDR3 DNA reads TGTGCCAGCAGCCCCTGGACTAGCGGAGCAGATACGCAGTATTTT.

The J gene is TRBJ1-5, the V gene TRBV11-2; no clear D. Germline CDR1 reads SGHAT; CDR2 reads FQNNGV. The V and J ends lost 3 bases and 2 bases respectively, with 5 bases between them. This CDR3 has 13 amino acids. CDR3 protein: CASSFGGNQPQHF. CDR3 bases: TGTGCCAGCAGCTTCGGTGGCAATCAGCCCCAGCATTTT.

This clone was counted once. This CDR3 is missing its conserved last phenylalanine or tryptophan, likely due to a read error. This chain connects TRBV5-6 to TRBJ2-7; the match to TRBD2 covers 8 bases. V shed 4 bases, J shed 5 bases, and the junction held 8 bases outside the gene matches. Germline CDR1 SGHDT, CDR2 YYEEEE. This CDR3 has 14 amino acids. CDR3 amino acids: CASSRGGRGNEQYL. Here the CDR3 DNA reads TGTGCCAGCAGCCGGGGGGGGCGCGGCAACGAGCAGTACCTC.

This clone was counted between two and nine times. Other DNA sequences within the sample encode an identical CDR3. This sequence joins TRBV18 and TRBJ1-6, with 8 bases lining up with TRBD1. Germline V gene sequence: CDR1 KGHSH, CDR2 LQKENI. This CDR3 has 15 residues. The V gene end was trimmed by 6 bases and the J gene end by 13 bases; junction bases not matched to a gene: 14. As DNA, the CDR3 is TGTGCCAGCTCCCCTACACAGGGGGGAGAATCCCCCCTCCACTTT. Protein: CASSPTQGGESPLHF.

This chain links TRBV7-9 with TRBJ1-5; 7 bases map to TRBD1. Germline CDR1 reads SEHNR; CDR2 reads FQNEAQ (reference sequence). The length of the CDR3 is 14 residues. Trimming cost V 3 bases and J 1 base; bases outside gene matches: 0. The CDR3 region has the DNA TGTGCCAGCAGCTTCAGGGGGAGCAATCAGCCCCAGCATTTT. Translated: CASSFRGSNQPQHF.

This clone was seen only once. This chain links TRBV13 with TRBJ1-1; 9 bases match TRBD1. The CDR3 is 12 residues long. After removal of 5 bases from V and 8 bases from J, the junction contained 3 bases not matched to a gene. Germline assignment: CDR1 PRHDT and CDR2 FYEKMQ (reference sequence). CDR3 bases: TGTGCCAGCAGCCTAGACAGGGGGGAAGCTTTCTTT. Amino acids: CASSLDRGEAFF.

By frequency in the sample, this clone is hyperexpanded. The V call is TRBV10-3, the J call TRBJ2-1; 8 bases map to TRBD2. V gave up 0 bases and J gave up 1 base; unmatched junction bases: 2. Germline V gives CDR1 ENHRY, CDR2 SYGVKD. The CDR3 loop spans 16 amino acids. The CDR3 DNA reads TGTGCCATCAGTGAGTCGTTAGCGGGGTCCTACAATGAGCAGTTCTTC. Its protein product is CAISESLAGSYNEQFF.

The CDR3 bases are TGTGCCAGCAGCTTAGGGATAGCGGCTGCGTATTTT. Translating it yields CASSLGIAAAYF. The rearrangement joins TRBV7-9 to TRBJ2-3; D may be TRBD2 (6 bases). V lost 1 base to trimming and J lost 14 bases, with 13 bases between them. Germline loops: CDR1 SEHNR, CDR2 FQNEAQ (reference sequence). The CDR3 sequence is 12 residues long.